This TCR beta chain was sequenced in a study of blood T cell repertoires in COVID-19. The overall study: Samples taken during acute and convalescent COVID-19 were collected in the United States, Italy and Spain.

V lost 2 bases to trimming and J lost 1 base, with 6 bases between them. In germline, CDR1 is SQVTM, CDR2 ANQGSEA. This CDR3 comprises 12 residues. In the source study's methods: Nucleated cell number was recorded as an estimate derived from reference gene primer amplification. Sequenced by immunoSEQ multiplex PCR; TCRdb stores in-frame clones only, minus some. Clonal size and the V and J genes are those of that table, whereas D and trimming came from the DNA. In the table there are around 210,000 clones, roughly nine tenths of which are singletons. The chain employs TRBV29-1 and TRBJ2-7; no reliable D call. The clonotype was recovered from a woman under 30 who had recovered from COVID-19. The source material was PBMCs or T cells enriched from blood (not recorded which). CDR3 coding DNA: TGCAGCGTTGAACTCCAGTCCTACGAGCAGTACTTC. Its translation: CSVELQSYEQYF.